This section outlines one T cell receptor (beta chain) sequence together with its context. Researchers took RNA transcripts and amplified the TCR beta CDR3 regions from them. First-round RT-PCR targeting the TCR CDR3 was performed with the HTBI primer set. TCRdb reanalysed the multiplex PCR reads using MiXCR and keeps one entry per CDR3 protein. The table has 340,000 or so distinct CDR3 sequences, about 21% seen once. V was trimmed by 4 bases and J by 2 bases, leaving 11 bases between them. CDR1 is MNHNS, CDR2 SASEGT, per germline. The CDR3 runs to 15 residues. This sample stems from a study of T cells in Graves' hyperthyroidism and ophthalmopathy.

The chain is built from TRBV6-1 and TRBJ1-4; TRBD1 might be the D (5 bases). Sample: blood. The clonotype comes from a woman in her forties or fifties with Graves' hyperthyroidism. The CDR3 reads CASSGSRATNEKLFF. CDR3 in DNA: TGTGCCAGCAGTGGCTCCAGGGCGACTAATGAAAAACTGTTTTTT.